The 17 T cell receptor beta chains presented below share a single source sample, sequenced in a study of blood T cell repertoires in COVID-19. Produced via immunoSEQ multiplex PCR; TCRdb's table is partial and in-frame only. This table has roughly 250,000 clones, roughly 88% appearing once. Sequencing input: PBMCs or T cells enriched from blood (not recorded which). The receptors shown here come from a woman aged 25-40 years who had recovered from COVID-19.

The chain joins TRBV19 to TRBJ2-5; 9 nucleotides match TRBD2. Germline V gene data show CDR1 as LNHDA and CDR2 as SQIVND (reference sequence). The CDR3 length is 16 residues. Unmatched junction bases numbered 6, after V lost 1 base and J lost 3 bases. CDR3 nucleotide sequence: TGTGCCAGTAGTATAGGAGGTCTAGCGGGGAAAGAGACCCAGTACTTC. Translated, it gives CASSIGGLAGKETQYF.

This chain uses TRBV2 with TRBJ1-2; 7 nucleotides align to TRBD1. The CDR3 is made up of 16 amino acids. Germline-derived CDR1 and CDR2 are SNHLY and FYNNEI. The V and J ends lost 6 bases and 4 bases, in that order; junction bases with no gene match: 14. The CDR3 bases are TGTGCCAGCAGCCCCTCCCGGGACAGAAGACCCTATGGCTACACCTTC. Protein: CASSPSRDRRPYGYTF.

The V and J genes are TRBV3-1 (or the pseudogene TRBV3-2) and TRBJ2-1; 14 nucleotides line up with TRBD2. The CDR3 has 18 residues. Germline lookup yields CDR1 LGHDT and CDR2 YNNKEL (reference sequence). Trimming at V came to 0 bases and at J to 5 bases, leaving 6 bases not matched to a gene. Here the CDR3 reads CASSQDGLAGGPDNEQFF. CDR3 bases: TGTGCCAGCAGCCAAGATGGACTAGCGGGAGGCCCCGACAATGAGCAGTTCTTC.

The chain employs TRBV6-5 and TRBJ2-2, with D possibly TRBD1 on 5 matching bases. This CDR3 has 15 residues. Trimming shortened V by 2 bases and J by 6 bases, and 13 bases separated the two germline ends. Germline V CDR1 and CDR2: MNHEY, SVGAGI. Here the CDR3 DNA reads TGTGCCAGCAGTTACAGCTTCATAGGGGCCGGGGAGCTGTTTTTT. Amino acid sequence: CASSYSFIGAGELFF.

This clone has only a few counts. The chain employs TRBV5-1 and TRBJ2-1, with D perhaps matching TRBD2 (7 bases). The germline gives CDR1 SGHRS, CDR2 YFSETQ. The CDR3 has 16 residues. Trimming cost V 0 bases and J 2 bases, with 12 bases left between them. The CDR3 coding sequence is TGCGCCAGCAGCTTGGTCGGCGGGGGCACCTACAATGAGCAGTTCTTC. Its translation: CASSLVGGGTYNEQFF.

The V call is TRBV19, the J call TRBJ2-6; D possibly corresponds to TRBD1 (6 bases). This CDR3 is built from 19 residues. The germline V gene encodes CDR1 LNHDA and CDR2 SQIVND (reference sequence). V gave up 0 bases and J gave up 0 bases, with 15 bases separating them. CDR3 protein: CASSIDLPGAGSGANVLTF. The CDR3 DNA reads TGTGCCAGTAGTATAGATCTGCCAGGGGCCGGCTCTGGGGCCAACGTCCTGACTTTC.

The V and J genes are TRBV4-2 and TRBJ1-2; D is possibly TRBD1 (5 bases). CDR3 length: 14 amino acids. CDR1 LGHNA and CDR2 YNFKEQ come from the germline V gene. The germline V and J ends were trimmed by 1 base and 2 bases, with 8 bases remaining between them. The CDR3 nucleotides are TGTGCCAGCAGCCAAGGACAGCTCAACTATGGCTACACCTTC. Amino acid sequence: CASSQGQLNYGYTF.

V is TRBV28 and J is TRBJ1-2, with a tentative D call TRBD1 (5 bases). Germline-derived CDR1 and CDR2 are MDHEN and SYDVKM. V shed 8 bases and J shed 4 bases, with 14 bases lying between them. This CDR3 comprises 13 residues. The CDR3 DNA reads as TGTGCCAGCGGTCCCCAGGGAAGCTATGGCTACACCTTC. It translates to CASGPQGSYGYTF.

The CDR3 loop is CASSYGAGVGDEQFF. The CDR3 coding sequence is TGTGCCAGCAGTTACGGGGCGGGAGTCGGGGATGAGCAGTTCTTC. The chain links TRBV6-5 to TRBJ2-1, with TRBD2 matching over 7 bases. The germline gives CDR1 MNHEY, CDR2 SVGAGI. This CDR3 has 15 residues. The junction had 9 bases not matched to a gene; V was cut back by 2 bases and J by 8 bases.

V gene TRBV7-8 combines with J gene TRBJ2-7; 9 bases match TRBD1. The V gene's germline CDR1 is SGHVS and CDR2 FQNEAQ. V lost 1 base to trimming and J lost 4 bases; unmatched junction nucleotides: 2. This CDR3 contains 14 residues. CDR3 sequence: CASSLGTGVYEQYF. For the CDR3, the DNA is TGTGCCAGCAGCTTAGGGACAGGGGTGTACGAGCAGTACTTC.

V and J are TRBV10-3 and TRBJ2-5; a possible D gene is TRBD2 (6 bases). Trimming shortened V by 7 bases and J by 5 bases, and 20 bases separated the two germline ends. Germline CDR1 reads ENHRY; CDR2 reads SYGVKD. This CDR3 contains 15 residues. The CDR3 nucleotides read TGTGCCATCACCCCGGTCGGGGGAGGCAAGGAGACCCAGTACTTC. It specifies CAITPVGGGKETQYF.

The V and J genes are TRBV6-5 and TRBJ2-7; a possible D gene is TRBD2 (5 bases). The CDR3 has 15 amino acids. Deletions cut 2 bases from V and 3 bases from J, with 14 bases between. CDR1 MNHEY and CDR2 SVGAGI come from the germline V gene. The CDR3 protein is CASSYTEGHYYEQYF. The CDR3 nucleotides read TGTGCCAGCAGTTACACAGAGGGCCACTACTACGAGCAGTACTTC.

V is TRBV7-2 and J is TRBJ1-2; D may be TRBD1 (6 bases). From germline, CDR1 is SGHTA and CDR2 FQGNSA. CDR3 length equals 14 residues. Between the trimmed V and J ends, which lost 7 bases and 2 bases, there was a span of 14 bases. The CDR3 is CASTADRLNYGYTF. The CDR3, as DNA: TGTGCCAGCACAGCCGACAGGCTGAACTATGGCTACACCTTC.

This chain connects TRBV7-2 to TRBJ2-2; 7 bases align to TRBD1. This CDR3 is 14 amino acids long. J lost 1 base, V lost 5 bases, and 1 base had no gene match. Germline CDR1 reads SGHTA; CDR2 reads FQGNSA. CDR3 residues: CASSRDRNTGELFF. CDR3 in DNA: TGTGCCAGCAGCCGGGACAGGAACACCGGGGAGCTGTTTTTT. Filled out from reference TRBV7-2 and TRBJ2-2, the complete variable domain reads GAGVSQSPSNKVTEKGKDVELRCDPISGHTALYWYRQSLGQGLEFLIYFQGNSAPDKSGLPSDRFSAERTGGSVSTLTIQRTQQEDSAVYLCASSRDRNTGELFFGEGSRLTVL.

The count of this clone is one. This chain links TRBV11-3 with TRBJ2-3; possibly TRBD1 for D (5 bases). V dropped 2 bases and J dropped 2 bases, with 11 bases sitting between them. The CDR3 loop spans 15 amino acids. Germline loops: CDR1 SGHNT, CDR2 YENEEA. CDR3 sequence reads: CASSLFGAITDTQYF. Written as DNA, the CDR3 is TGTGCCAGCAGCTTATTTGGGGCCATCACAGATACGCAGTATTTT.

The chain carries TRBV23-1 and TRBJ2-7, with 11 bases identical to TRBD2. TRBV23-1 is placed among ORFs of uncertain function. Germline trimming cut 2 bases from V and 5 bases from J; bases unmatched to any gene: 14. There are 18 residues in the CDR3. In DNA form, the CDR3 reads TGCGCCAGCAGTCAACTTAGGGTAGCGGGAGGGCAGCCACACGAGCAGTACTTC. Protein sequence: CASSQLRVAGGQPHEQYF.

The gene calls are TRBV7-9 and TRBJ2-5; 9 bases align to TRBD2. J lost 5 bases, V lost 5 bases, and 6 bases had no gene match. The germline gives CDR1 SEHNR, CDR2 FQNEAQ (reference sequence). The CDR3 totals 14 residues. CDR3 sequence reads: CASSPSGTRETQYF. The CDR3, as DNA: TGTGCCAGCAGCCCTAGCGGGACCCGGGAGACCCAGTACTTC.